The sequence of this T cell receptor beta chain was determined in a study of T-cell reconstitution after alpha-beta-depleted transplantation in children listed by TCRdb under 2016. Broadly, across the study: Using TCR repertoire profiling, the study followed T-cell immune reconstitution in a quantitative way in children after TCRalphabeta/CD19-depleted allogeneic hematopoietic cell transplantation. The paper as a whole reports these results and caveats: In some patients, the high TCRbeta diversity seen at day 60 was put down to recipient T cells and intrathymic progenitors that had survived conditioning. Over the following months the frequencies of hyperexpanded clones went down, and after one year T-cell counts and TCRbeta diversity were mostly credited to newly produced T cells. Apparently early alphabetaT-cell count recovery about two months after transplant reportedly relied on only several hundred rapidly expanded clones derived from non-depleted graft cells.

The protocol used for the library was PCR. The data were produced on an Illumina HiSeq 2500. To normalize quantification of the TCRbeta repertoire, the TCR libraries were built with molecular barcoding that relied on unique molecular identifiers. Using fastp at Q25 and MiXCR, TCRdb reprocessed the public reads and kept productive beta chains. Rows merge per CDR3 protein into single entries with the most common DNA and genes. The sample has fewer than 700,000 distinct CDR3 sequences on record, roughly 13% of them singletons. Over 2% of the sample rests with the top ten. This clonotype was observed a single time. Its cognate antigen has yet to be identified. No much larger clonotype is one base removed from it; base qualities were not supplied. A lone read gives weak evidence. In light of the paper, this sample's treatment or condition label describes: allogeneic hematopoietic cell transplantation with graft depleted of TCRalphabeta T cells and CD19 B cells. Transplant recipients were children who received TCRalphabeta/CD19-depleted allogeneic hematopoietic cell grafts.

Trimming at the junction amounts to 1 base on V and 2 bases on J, and the germline ends lie 15 bases apart. The CDR3 measures 16 amino acids from cysteine to phenylalanine. Only CDR3 DNA is held: 48 bases, read in frame from base 1. The germline V gene (reference sequence) provides CDR1 LGHDT and CDR2 YNNKEL. The source was PBMCs, mostly from graft donor cells, collected 360 days after TCRalphabeta/CD19-depleted stem cell transplant. The rearrangement combines TRBV3-1 with TRBJ2-7; the D gene is perhaps TRBD1, on 5 matching bases. The sequence was collected from a male patient aged 10 to 17 who had a stem cell transplant for acute myeloid leukemia, so the T cells may come from the graft donor. The nucleotide sequence reads TGTGCCAGCAGCCAAGGGCCAGGGTACCCTACCTACGAGCAGTACTTC. It translates to CASSQGPGYPTYEQYF.